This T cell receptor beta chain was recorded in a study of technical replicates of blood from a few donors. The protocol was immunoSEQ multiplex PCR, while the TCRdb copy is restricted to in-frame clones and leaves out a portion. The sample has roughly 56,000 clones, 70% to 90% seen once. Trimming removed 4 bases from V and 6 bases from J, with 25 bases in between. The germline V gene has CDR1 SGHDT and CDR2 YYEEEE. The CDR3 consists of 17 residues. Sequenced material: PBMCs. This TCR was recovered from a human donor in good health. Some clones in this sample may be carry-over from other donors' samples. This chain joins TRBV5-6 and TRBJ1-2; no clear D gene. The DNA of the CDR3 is TGTGCCAGCAGCCCCGCCGGGAGTCGGCCTTTGTCGGATGGCTACACCTTC. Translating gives CASSPAGSRPLSDGYTF.